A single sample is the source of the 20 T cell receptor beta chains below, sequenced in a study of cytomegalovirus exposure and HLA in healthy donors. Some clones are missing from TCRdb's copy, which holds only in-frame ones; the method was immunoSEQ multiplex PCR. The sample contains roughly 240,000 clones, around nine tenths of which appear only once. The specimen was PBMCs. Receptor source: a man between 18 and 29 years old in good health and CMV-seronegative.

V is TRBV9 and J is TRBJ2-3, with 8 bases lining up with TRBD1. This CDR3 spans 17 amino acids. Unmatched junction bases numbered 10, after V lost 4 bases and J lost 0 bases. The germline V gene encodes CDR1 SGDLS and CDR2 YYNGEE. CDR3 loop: CASSPGRRTGSTDTQYF. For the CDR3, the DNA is TGTGCCAGCAGCCCCGGGCGGAGGACAGGGAGCACAGATACGCAGTATTTT.

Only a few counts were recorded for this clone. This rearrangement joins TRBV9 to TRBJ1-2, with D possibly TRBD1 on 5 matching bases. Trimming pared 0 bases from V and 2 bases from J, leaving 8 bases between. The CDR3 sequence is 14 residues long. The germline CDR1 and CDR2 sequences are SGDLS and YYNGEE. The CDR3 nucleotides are TGTGCCAGCAGCGTAGAGGGGCTCAACTATGGCTACACCTTC. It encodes CASSVEGLNYGYTF.

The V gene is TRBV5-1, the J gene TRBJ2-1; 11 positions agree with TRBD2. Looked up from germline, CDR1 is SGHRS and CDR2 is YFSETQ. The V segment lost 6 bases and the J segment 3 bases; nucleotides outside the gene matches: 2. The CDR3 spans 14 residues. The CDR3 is CASTGTSGYNEQFF. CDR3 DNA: TGCGCCAGCACCGGGACTAGCGGCTACAATGAGCAGTTCTTC.

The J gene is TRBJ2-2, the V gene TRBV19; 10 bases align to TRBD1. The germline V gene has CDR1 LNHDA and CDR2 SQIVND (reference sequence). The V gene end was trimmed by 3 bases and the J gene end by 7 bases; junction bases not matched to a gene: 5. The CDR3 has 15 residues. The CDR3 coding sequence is TGTGCCAGTAGTATTTGGACAGGGGGAGGCGGGGAGCTGTTTTTT. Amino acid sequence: CASSIWTGGGGELFF.

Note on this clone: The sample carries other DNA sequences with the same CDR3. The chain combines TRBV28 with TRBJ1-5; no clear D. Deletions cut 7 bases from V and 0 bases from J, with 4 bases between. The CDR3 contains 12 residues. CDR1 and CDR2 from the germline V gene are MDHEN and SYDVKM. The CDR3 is CASIGSNQPQHF. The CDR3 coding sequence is TGTGCCAGCATCGGTAGCAATCAGCCCCAGCATTTT.

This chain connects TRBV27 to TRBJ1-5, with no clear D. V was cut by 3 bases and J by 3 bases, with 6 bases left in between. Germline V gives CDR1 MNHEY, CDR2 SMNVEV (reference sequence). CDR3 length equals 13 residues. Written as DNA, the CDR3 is TGTGCCAGCAGTTTTGGCCTCAATCAGCCCCAGCATTTT. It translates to CASSFGLNQPQHF.

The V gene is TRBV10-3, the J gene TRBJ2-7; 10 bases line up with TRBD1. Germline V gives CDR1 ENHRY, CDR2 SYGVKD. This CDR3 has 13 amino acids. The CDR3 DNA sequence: TGTGCGACTTCAGGGACAGGGGCGGTCGAGCAGTACTTC. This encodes CATSGTGAVEQYF.

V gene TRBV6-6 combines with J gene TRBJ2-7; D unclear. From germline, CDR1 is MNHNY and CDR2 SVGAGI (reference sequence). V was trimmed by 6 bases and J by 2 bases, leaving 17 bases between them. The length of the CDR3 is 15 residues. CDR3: CASSSADTAPYEQYF. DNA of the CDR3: TGTGCCAGCAGCTCGGCCGACACTGCCCCCTACGAGCAGTACTTC.

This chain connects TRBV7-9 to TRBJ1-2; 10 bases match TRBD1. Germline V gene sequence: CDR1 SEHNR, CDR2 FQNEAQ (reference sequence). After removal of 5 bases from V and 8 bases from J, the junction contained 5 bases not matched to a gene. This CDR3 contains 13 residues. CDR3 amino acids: CASSRGQGEGYTF. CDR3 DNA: TGTGCCAGCAGCCGCGGACAGGGGGAAGGCTACACCTTC. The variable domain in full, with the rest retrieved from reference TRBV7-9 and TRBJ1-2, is DTGVSQNPRHKITKRGQNVTFRCDPISEHNRLYWYRQTLGQGPEFLTYFQNEAQLEKSRLLSDRFSAERPKGSFSTLEIQRTEQGDSAMYLCASSRGQGEGYTFGSGTRLTVV.

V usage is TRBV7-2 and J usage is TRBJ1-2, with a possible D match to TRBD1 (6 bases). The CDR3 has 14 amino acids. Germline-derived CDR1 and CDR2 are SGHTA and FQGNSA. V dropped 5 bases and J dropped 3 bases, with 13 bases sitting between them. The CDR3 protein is CASSPRRQDYGYTF. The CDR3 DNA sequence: TGTGCCAGCAGCCCCCGTCGACAGGACTATGGCTACACCTTC.

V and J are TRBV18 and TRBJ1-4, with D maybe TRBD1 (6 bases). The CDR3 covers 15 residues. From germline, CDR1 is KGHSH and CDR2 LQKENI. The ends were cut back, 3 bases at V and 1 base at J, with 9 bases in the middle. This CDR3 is CASSPTGQTNEKLFF. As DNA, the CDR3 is TGTGCCAGCTCACCGACAGGACAAACTAATGAAAAACTGTTTTTT.

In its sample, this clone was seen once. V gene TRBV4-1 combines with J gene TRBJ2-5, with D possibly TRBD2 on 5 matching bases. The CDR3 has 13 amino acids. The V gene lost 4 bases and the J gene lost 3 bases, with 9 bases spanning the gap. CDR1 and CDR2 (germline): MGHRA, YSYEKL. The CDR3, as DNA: TGCGCCAGCAGCCGAGGAGCGGAAGAGACCCAGTACTTC. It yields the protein CASSRGAEETQYF.

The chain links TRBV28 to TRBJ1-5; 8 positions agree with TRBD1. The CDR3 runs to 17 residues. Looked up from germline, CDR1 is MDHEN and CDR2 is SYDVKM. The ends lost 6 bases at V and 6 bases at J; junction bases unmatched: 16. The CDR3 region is CASSADREGSLGQPQHF. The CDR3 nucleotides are TGTGCCAGCAGCGCGGACAGGGAGGGTAGCTTGGGTCAGCCCCAGCATTTT.

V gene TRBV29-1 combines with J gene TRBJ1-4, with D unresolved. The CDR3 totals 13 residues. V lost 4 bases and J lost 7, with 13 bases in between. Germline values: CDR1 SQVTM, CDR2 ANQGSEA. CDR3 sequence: CSVAGDLGEKLFF. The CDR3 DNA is TGCAGCGTTGCCGGGGATCTGGGTGAAAAACTGTTTTTT.

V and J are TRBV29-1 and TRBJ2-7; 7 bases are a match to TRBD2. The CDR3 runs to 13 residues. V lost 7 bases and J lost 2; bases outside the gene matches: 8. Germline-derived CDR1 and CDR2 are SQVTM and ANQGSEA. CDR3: CSALKGGTYEQYF. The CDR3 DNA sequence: TGCAGCGCCCTTAAGGGAGGGACCTACGAGCAGTACTTC.

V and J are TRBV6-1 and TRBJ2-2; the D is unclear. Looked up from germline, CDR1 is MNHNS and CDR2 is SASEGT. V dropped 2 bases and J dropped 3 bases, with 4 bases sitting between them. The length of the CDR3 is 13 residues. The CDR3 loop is CASSEQYTGELFF. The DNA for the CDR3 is TGTGCCAGCAGTGAACAGTACACCGGGGAGCTGTTTTTT.

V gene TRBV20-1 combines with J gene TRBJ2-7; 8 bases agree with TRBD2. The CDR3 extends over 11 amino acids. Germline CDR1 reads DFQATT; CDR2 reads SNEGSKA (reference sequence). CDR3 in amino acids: CSLVSSGEQYF. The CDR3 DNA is TGCAGCCTAGTCTCTAGCGGGGAGCAGTACTTC.

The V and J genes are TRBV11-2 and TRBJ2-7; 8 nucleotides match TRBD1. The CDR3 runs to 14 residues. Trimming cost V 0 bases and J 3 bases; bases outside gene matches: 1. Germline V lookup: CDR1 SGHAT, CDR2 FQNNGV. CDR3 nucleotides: TGTGCCAGCAGCTTAGACAGGGGGCTCTACGAGCAGTACTTC. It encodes CASSLDRGLYEQYF.

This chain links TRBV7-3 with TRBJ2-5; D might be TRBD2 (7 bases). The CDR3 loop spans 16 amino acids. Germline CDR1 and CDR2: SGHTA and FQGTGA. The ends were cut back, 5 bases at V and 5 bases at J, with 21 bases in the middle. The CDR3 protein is CASSKTGAGAGETQYF. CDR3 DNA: TGTGCCAGCAGCAAAACGGGGGCGGGAGCTGGGGAGACCCAGTACTTC.

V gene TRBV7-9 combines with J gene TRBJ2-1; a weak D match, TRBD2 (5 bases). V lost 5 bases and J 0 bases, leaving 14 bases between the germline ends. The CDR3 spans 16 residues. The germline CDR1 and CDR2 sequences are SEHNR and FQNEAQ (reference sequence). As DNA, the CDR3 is TGTGCCAGCAGCGTATGGACTCAGAGCTCCTACAATGAGCAGTTCTTC. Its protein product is CASSVWTQSSYNEQFF.